This section outlines one TCR beta chain sequence together with its context. What it binds is unknown. A marrow graft followed busulfan-fludarabine conditioning, with cyclophosphamide on days +3 and +4. These data come from a study of T cells after posttransplantation cyclophosphamide. Points from the study as a whole: Later blood repertoires were often dominated by clones from the donor CD8+ memory compartment.

The assay was immunoSEQ multiplex PCR, and TCRdb's table has in-frame clones only and misses some. The sample lists around 17,000 clones, 92% seen once, with 0.5% to 0.55% in the top ten. Germline assignment: CDR1 SGHNT and CDR2 YYREEE (reference sequence). This CDR3 spans 15 amino acids. V was cut by 4 bases and J by 5 bases, with 18 bases left in between. The sequencing here drew on CD4+ T cells sorted from blood, taken after allogeneic stem cell transplant with posttransplant cyclophosphamide. The chain uses TRBV5-4 and TRBJ2-5; D gene uncertain. The sequence was collected from a male patient aged 60-70 years who received an allogeneic stem cell transplant from a related donor and was CMV-positive. Some T cells may originate from the graft donor. CDR3 in DNA: TGTGCCAGCAGCCTCCCCTTAGGCCCGACTGAGACCCAGTACTTC. Encoded protein: CASSLPLGPTETQYF.